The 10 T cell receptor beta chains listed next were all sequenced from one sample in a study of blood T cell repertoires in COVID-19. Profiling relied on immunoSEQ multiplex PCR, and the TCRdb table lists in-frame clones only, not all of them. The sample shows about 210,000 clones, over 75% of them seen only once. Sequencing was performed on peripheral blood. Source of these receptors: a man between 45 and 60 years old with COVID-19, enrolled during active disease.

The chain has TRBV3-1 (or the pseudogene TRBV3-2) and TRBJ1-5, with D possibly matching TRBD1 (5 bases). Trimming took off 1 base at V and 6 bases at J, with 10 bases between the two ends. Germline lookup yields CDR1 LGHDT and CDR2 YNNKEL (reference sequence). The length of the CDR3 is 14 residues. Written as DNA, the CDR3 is TGTGCCAGCAGCCAAGTAGGGGCGCTTCAGCCCCAGCATTTT. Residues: CASSQVGALQPQHF.

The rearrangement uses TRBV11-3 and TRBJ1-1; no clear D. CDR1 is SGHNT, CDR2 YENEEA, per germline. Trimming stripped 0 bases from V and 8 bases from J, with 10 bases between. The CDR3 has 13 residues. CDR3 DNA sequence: TGTGCCAGCAGCTTAGACCCCCTGGGCGAAGCTTTCTTT. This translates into CASSLDPLGEAFF.

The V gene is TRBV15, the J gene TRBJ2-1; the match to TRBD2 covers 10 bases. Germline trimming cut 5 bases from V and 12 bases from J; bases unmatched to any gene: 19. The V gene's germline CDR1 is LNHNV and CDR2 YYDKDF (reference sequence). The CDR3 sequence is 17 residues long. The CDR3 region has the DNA TGTGCCACCAGCCGACTCCCCACGGGTAGCGGGGGGCGGGGGCAGTTCTTC. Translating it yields CATSRLPTGSGGRGQFF.

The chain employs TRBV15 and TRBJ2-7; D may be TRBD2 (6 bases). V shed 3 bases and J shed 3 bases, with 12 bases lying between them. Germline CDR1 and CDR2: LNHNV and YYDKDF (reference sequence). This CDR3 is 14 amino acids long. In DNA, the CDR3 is TGTGCCACCAGCAGGTTCGGGAGTCTCTACGAGCAGTACTTC. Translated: CATSRFGSLYEQYF.

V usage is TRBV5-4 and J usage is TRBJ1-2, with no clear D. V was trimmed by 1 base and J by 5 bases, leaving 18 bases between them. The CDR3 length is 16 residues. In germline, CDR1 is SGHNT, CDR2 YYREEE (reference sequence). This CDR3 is CASSLSSPTGAYGYTF. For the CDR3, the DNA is TGTGCCAGCAGCTTGAGTTCGCCAACTGGAGCTTATGGCTACACCTTC.

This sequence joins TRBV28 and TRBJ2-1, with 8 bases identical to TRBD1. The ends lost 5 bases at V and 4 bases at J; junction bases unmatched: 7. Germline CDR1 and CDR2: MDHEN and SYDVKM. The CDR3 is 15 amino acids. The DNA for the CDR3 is TGTGCCAGCAGTCCAAACAGGGGGAGTTACAATGAGCAGTTCTTC. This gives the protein CASSPNRGSYNEQFF. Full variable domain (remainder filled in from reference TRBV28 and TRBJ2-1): DVKVTQSSRYLVKRTGEKVFLECVQDMDHENMFWYRQDPGLGLRLIYFSYDVKMKEKGDIPEGYSVSREKKERFSLILESASTNQTSMYLCASSPNRGSYNEQFFGPGTRLTVL.

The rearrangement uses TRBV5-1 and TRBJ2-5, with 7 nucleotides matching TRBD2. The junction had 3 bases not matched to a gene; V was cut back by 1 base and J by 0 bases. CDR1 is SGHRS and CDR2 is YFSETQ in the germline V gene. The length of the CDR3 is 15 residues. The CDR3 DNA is TGCGCCAGCAGCTTGACAGCGGGAAACCAAGAGACCCAGTACTTC. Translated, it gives CASSLTAGNQETQYF.

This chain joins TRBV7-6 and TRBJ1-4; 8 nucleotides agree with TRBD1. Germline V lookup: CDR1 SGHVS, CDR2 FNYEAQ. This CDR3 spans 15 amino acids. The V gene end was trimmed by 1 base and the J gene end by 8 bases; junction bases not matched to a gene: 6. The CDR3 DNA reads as TGTGCCAGCAGCTTAGTGCAGGGGGCGCGGGAAAAACTGTTTTTT. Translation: CASSLVQGAREKLFF.

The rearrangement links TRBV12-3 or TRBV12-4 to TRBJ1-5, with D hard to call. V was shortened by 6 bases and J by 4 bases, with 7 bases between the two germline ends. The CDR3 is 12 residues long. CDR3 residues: CASSPNNQPQHF. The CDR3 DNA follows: TGTGCCAGCAGCCCTAATAATCAGCCCCAGCATTTT.

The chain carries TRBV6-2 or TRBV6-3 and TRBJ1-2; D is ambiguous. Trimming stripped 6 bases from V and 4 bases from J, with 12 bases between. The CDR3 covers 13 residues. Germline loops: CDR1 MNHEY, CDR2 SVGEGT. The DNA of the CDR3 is TGTGCCAGCAGCACCGATAGAAGCTATGGCTACACCTTC. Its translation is CASSTDRSYGYTF.